These 27 T cell receptor beta chains came from one sample sequenced in a study of blood T cell repertoires in COVID-19 (dated by TCRdb to 2019 to 2021). The receptor library was made with the immunoSEQ multiplex PCR assay. Entries here come from immuneACCESS through TCRdb and include only in-frame sequences with V and J called. Some clones fail to appear in such tables; in the studies checked, an unresolved V gene covers under half of the shortfall, and the cause of the remainder is unknown. In all, the sample holds 140,000 or so clones, and more than 75% of those were seen once. Under 7% of the sample is in the top ten clones. The sequencing sample was made of peripheral blood. Source of these receptors: a human donor in a cohort sampled during active COVID-19.

V and J are TRBV11-3 and TRBJ2-3; the D is unclear. Between the trimmed V and J ends, which lost 5 bases and 6 bases, there was a span of 9 bases. Germline V gene data show CDR1 as SGHNT and CDR2 as YENEEA. CDR3 size: 12 residues. CDR3 in DNA: TGTGCCAGCAGCCCCAGTGGCGATACGCAGTATTTT. This translates into CASSPSGDTQYF.

This clone has just one count. This sequence joins TRBV7-2 and TRBJ2-3; 9 nucleotides match TRBD2. The ends lost 7 bases at V and 3 bases at J; junction bases unmatched: 8. CDR1 and CDR2 from the germline V gene are SGHTA and FQGNSA. This CDR3 spans 15 amino acids. The chain's CDR3 is CASNRRLAATDTQYF. CDR3 DNA sequence: TGTGCCAGCAACCGAAGACTAGCGGCGACAGATACGCAGTATTTT. The whole variable domain, remainder taken from reference TRBV7-2 and TRBJ2-3, is GAGVSQSPSNKVTEKGKDVELRCDPISGHTALYWYRQSLGQGLEFLIYFQGNSAPDKSGLPSDRFSAERTGGSVSTLTIQRTQQEDSAVYLCASNRRLAATDTQYFGPGTRLTVL.

The V and J genes are TRBV7-2 and TRBJ2-1; a weak D match, TRBD1 (6 bases). The ends were cut back, 5 bases at V and 4 bases at J, with 15 bases in the middle. Looked up from germline, CDR1 is SGHTA and CDR2 is FQGNSA. The CDR3 covers 15 residues. The chain's CDR3 is CASSKEATGYNEQFF. CDR3 DNA sequence: TGTGCCAGCAGCAAGGAAGCAACAGGGTACAATGAGCAGTTCTTC.

The chain links TRBV24-1 to TRBJ2-1; 9 bases fit TRBD2. J gave up 0 bases and V 4 bases, and 9 bases lay outside the gene matches. Germline V gene lookup returns CDR1 KGHDR and CDR2 SFDVKD. This CDR3 is 18 amino acids long. The CDR3 coding sequence is TGTGCCACCAGTGAGCCCCTCGGGCGGGAGGGCTCCTACAATGAGCAGTTCTTC. Translating gives CATSEPLGREGSYNEQFF.

The chain links TRBV5-1 to TRBJ2-3; perhaps TRBD2 as D (5 bases). Germline CDR1 reads SGHRS; CDR2 reads YFSETQ. The CDR3 has 14 residues. V dropped 5 bases and J dropped 3 bases, with 13 bases sitting between them. CDR3 residues: CASRGVGVTDTQYF. The CDR3 nucleotides are TGCGCCAGCAGGGGAGTGGGCGTTACAGATACGCAGTATTTT.

This clone was seen a handful of times. The chain uses TRBV28 and TRBJ2-7; 9 bases agree with TRBD2. The CDR3 has 16 amino acids. The trim removed 5 bases at V and 2 bases at J, leaving 10 bases unmatched. Germline values: CDR1 MDHEN, CDR2 SYDVKM. The CDR3 DNA is TGTGCCAGCAGTACACGGCTTGGCGGGGGGGCCTACGAGCAGTACTTC. Amino acids: CASSTRLGGGAYEQYF.

The V and J genes are TRBV10-3 and TRBJ1-3; D is unresolved. The germline V and J ends were trimmed by 2 bases and 4 bases, with 3 bases remaining between them. Germline V lookup: CDR1 ENHRY, CDR2 SYGVKD. CDR3 length: 12 amino acids. The DNA of the CDR3 is TGTGCCATCAGTGAGCAGGGAAACACCATATATTTT. It codes for CAISEQGNTIYF.

This chain links TRBV7-6 with TRBJ2-5, with 11 bases lining up with TRBD2. CDR3 length: 16 amino acids. In germline, CDR1 is SGHVS, CDR2 FNYEAQ. The trim removed 5 bases at V and 4 bases at J, leaving 9 bases unmatched. In DNA form, the CDR3 reads TGTGCCAGCAGCCCCCTGGTAGCGGGGGGGCTAGAGACCCAGTACTTC. It yields the protein CASSPLVAGGLETQYF.

The chain joins TRBV5-5 to TRBJ2-1; 11 bases align to TRBD2. The CDR3 is 15 amino acids. Per the germline V gene, CDR1 is SGHKS and CDR2 is YYEKEE (reference sequence). Losses at the gene ends were 0 bases for V and 6 bases for J; bases not matched to a gene: 2. For the CDR3, the DNA is TGTGCCAGCAGCTTGGGACTAGCGGGGCCCAATGAGCAGTTCTTC. Protein product: CASSLGLAGPNEQFF.

V and J are TRBV5-6 and TRBJ2-5, with D perhaps matching TRBD1 (5 bases). The CDR3 has 15 residues. V was cut by 3 bases and J by 5 bases, with 17 bases left in between. CDR1 is SGHDT, CDR2 YYEEEE, per germline. The CDR3 nucleotides read TGTGCCAGCAGCTCTAGGGGTGTCTATAAGGAGACCCAGTACTTC. It is translated as CASSSRGVYKETQYF.

A few counts support this clone. The V and J genes are TRBV7-6 and TRBJ2-2; D may be TRBD1 (6 bases). CDR1 is SGHVS, CDR2 FNYEAQ, per germline. V lost 3 bases and J 2 bases, leaving 13 bases between the germline ends. This CDR3 has 16 residues. CDR3 region: CASSLMGAYNTGELFF. CDR3 nucleotides: TGTGCCAGCAGCTTGATGGGGGCCTACAACACCGGGGAGCTGTTTTTT.

This rearrangement joins TRBV10-2 to TRBJ1-6; TRBD1 matches at 7 bases. CDR3 length: 14 residues. Losses at the gene ends were 5 bases for V and 7 bases for J; bases not matched to a gene: 5. The germline CDR1 and CDR2 sequences are WSHSY and SAAADI. Here the CDR3 reads CASSPQGENSPLHF. CDR3 nucleotides: TGCGCCAGCAGTCCCCAGGGGGAAAATTCACCCCTCCACTTT.

The genes are TRBV9 and TRBJ2-3; the D is unclear. Germline lookup yields CDR1 SGDLS and CDR2 YYNGEE. The CDR3 is 11 amino acids. With 6 bases removed from V and 2 bases from J, the gap between germline ends came to 4 bases. CDR3 sequence: CASTSTDTQYF. CDR3 nucleotides: TGTGCCAGCACGTCCACAGATACGCAGTATTTT. Filled out from reference TRBV9 and TRBJ2-3, the complete variable domain reads DSGVTQTPKHLITATGQRVTLRCSPRSGDLSVYWYQQSLDQGLQFLIQYYNGEERAKGNILERFSAQQFPDLHSELNLSSLELGDSALYFCASTSTDTQYFGPGTRLTVL.

This rearrangement joins TRBV3-1 (or the pseudogene TRBV3-2) to TRBJ1-2, with 7 bases that match TRBD1. The germline gives CDR1 LGHDT, CDR2 YNNKEL (reference sequence). With 1 base clipped from V and 2 bases from J, the junction kept 7 bases outside the gene matches. The CDR3 extends over 16 amino acids. The CDR3 DNA is TGTGCCAGCAGCCAAGGTTTGACAGGGAAAAACTATGGCTACACCTTC. Translating it yields CASSQGLTGKNYGYTF.

The J gene is TRBJ2-2, the V gene TRBV6-5; D possibly corresponds to TRBD1 (6 bases). The germline gives CDR1 MNHEY, CDR2 SVGAGI. The CDR3 is 16 amino acids. V dropped 2 bases and J dropped 1 base, with 11 bases sitting between them. Here the CDR3 reads CASSYAGAGNTGELFF. As DNA, the CDR3 is TGTGCCAGCAGTTACGCAGGGGCTGGGAACACCGGGGAGCTGTTTTTT.

The chain joins TRBV5-1 to TRBJ2-5; 12 bases agree with TRBD1. From germline, CDR1 is SGHRS and CDR2 YFSETQ. The CDR3 runs to 15 residues. The V and J ends lost 4 bases and 4 bases, in that order; junction bases with no gene match: 5. Written as DNA, the CDR3 is TGCGCCAGCAGCCGTGGGACAGGGGGCCTAGAGACCCAGTACTTC. Translating gives CASSRGTGGLETQYF.

V usage is TRBV27 and J usage is TRBJ2-7, with D perhaps matching TRBD1 (6 bases). The CDR3 contains 13 residues. The germline gives CDR1 MNHEY, CDR2 SMNVEV (reference sequence). V gave up 6 bases and J gave up 3 bases, with 12 bases separating them. Written as DNA, the CDR3 is TGTGCCAGCAGCCGAGGACAGCACTACGAGCAGTACTTC. Amino acids: CASSRGQHYEQYF.

This clone came up once. The rearrangement links TRBV28 to TRBJ1-1; 7 bases align to TRBD1. Trimming cost V 10 bases and J 4 bases; bases outside gene matches: 3. In germline, CDR1 is MDHEN, CDR2 SYDVKM. The CDR3 has 11 amino acids. The CDR3 DNA reads as TGTGCCACCCGACAGGGCACTGAAGCTTTCTTT. This translates into CATRQGTEAFF.

The rearrangement links TRBV27 to TRBJ2-2; 7 nucleotides line up with TRBD1. The V and J ends lost 7 bases and 4 bases, in that order; junction bases with no gene match: 6. Germline V gene sequence: CDR1 MNHEY, CDR2 SMNVEV (reference sequence). The CDR3 spans 14 residues. Here the CDR3 DNA reads TGTGCCAGCACCGGGACAGCTTCCACCGGGGAGCTGTTTTTT. As protein: CASTGTASTGELFF.

This chain links TRBV5-1 with TRBJ1-5; D is possibly TRBD1 (6 bases). CDR3 length equals 13 residues. V lost 0 bases to trimming and J lost 7 bases, with 8 bases between them. CDR1 and CDR2 (germline): SGHRS, YFSETQ. The CDR3 sequence is CASSLGQGQPQHF. As DNA, the CDR3 is TGCGCCAGCAGCTTGGGGCAGGGGCAGCCCCAGCATTTT.

The rearrangement joins TRBV27 to TRBJ1-5, with D possibly TRBD1 on 6 matching bases. Germline V gene sequence: CDR1 MNHEY, CDR2 SMNVEV (reference sequence). With 6 bases removed from V and 6 bases from J, the gap between germline ends came to 15 bases. The CDR3 has 14 amino acids. The CDR3, as DNA: TGTGCCAGCAGGGTGGGCGGGGGCTCTCAGCCCCAGCATTTT. It is translated as CASRVGGGSQPQHF.

This sequence joins TRBV10-1 and TRBJ2-3; 8 bases line up with TRBD2. Trimming cost V 2 bases and J 4 bases; bases outside gene matches: 5. Germline V gene lookup returns CDR1 WNHNN and CDR2 SYGVQD (reference sequence). The length of the CDR3 is 15 residues. The CDR3 here is CASSEVTGGPDTQYF. The CDR3 bases are TGCGCCAGCAGTGAGGTGACGGGAGGGCCAGATACGCAGTATTTT.

CDR3 in DNA: TGTGCCAGCAAACAGGGTGTTAGCAATCAGCCCCAGCATTTT. As protein: CASKQGVSNQPQHF. The chain carries TRBV6-5 and TRBJ1-5; D perhaps matches TRBD1 (6 bases). V lost 7 bases and J lost 0, with 10 bases in between. The germline gives CDR1 MNHEY, CDR2 SVGAGI. The length of the CDR3 is 14 residues.

The chain employs TRBV19 and TRBJ1-2; unclear D gene. The ends were cut back, 3 bases at V and 8 bases at J, with 19 bases in the middle. The CDR3 covers 15 residues. Germline CDR1 is LNHDA and CDR2 is SQIVND (reference sequence). Here the CDR3 DNA reads TGTGCCAGTAGTATGAGAACCCTCCAAGTCGGGGGCTACACCTTC. This encodes CASSMRTLQVGGYTF.

V and J are TRBV10-3 and TRBJ2-7; TRBD2 aligns across 9 bases. There are 14 residues in the CDR3. Germline V CDR1 and CDR2: ENHRY, SYGVKD. The junction had 5 bases not matched to a gene; V was cut back by 5 bases and J by 3 bases. The CDR3 loop is CAISHPTSGYEQYF. In DNA, the CDR3 is TGTGCCATCAGTCATCCGACTAGCGGCTACGAGCAGTACTTC.

The rearrangement links TRBV19 to TRBJ2-1; TRBD2 agrees at 9 bases. The CDR3 is made up of 14 amino acids. Germline V CDR1 and CDR2: LNHDA, SQIVND (reference sequence). J lost 7 bases, V lost 5 bases, and 6 bases had no gene match. As DNA, the CDR3 is TGTGCCAGTAGTTGGGGACTAGCTGTTAATGAGCAGTTCTTC. It is translated as CASSWGLAVNEQFF.

The CDR3 nucleotides are TGTGCCAGCAGCTTAGAGGGGGCTGCGGGAGCTTTCTTT. Translated: CASSLEGAAGAFF. The chain employs TRBV7-6 and TRBJ1-1; 7 nucleotides match TRBD1. The V segment lost 1 base and the J segment 10 bases; nucleotides outside the gene matches: 6. Germline V gene lookup returns CDR1 SGHVS and CDR2 FNYEAQ. The CDR3 is 13 residues long.